This note documents a single T cell receptor beta chain sequence. Its antigen remains unidentified. An end of the junction does not agree with germline; a read error may underlie this. The record originates from a study of tumor-infiltrating lymphocytes in primary liver carcinoma. On the study more broadly: Donors had hepatocellular carcinoma or combined HCC and intrahepatic cholangiocarcinoma. Roughly 3.65 to 7.5 million productive TCRbeta reads came from each sample, comparable across tissue types. Broader study findings: Tumor top-250-clone fractions significantly exceeded those of blood (p = 0.039).

From 500 ng of total RNA, TCR beta-specific cDNA was reverse-transcribed using a constant-region primer. Libraries covering TCR beta were generated through three nested multiplex PCR rounds (using a slightly modified ARM-PCR). Amplification in the first two PCR rounds was performed using TRBV1-TRBV30 forward primers and a C-beta reverse primer for 10 cycles each. TCRdb analysed the multiplex PCR reads with MiXCR anew, one entry per CDR3 protein. The repertoire consists of more than 30,000 distinct CDR3 sequences, with roughly 77% occurring once and the leading ten covering more than 35%. Per germline, CDR1 DFQATT and CDR2 SNEGSKA (reference sequence). This CDR3 is 14 amino acids long. Both RNA and DNA were isolated together from around 20-30 mg of bulk tissue that had not been sorted.

This chain uses TRBV20-1 with TRBJ2-1; D is possibly TRBD1 or TRBD2 (5 bases each). The source of this sequence is a man aged 40-55 years with primary liver carcinoma and hepatitis B virus infection. Source material: tumor-adjacent normal liver tissue. The CDR3 loop reads CSARGQGDYNEHFF. CDR3 nucleotide sequence: TGCAGTGCCAGAGGGCAGGGAGATTACAATGAGCACTTCTTC.